The clone carrying this TCR beta chain has only a few counts. What it binds is unknown. The CDR3 carries no conserved terminal phenylalanine or tryptophan, so it likely arises from a read error. The DNA is left out, because the CDR3 cannot be placed on it with certainty; the CDR3 is given as TCRdb lists it. The CDR3 length equals 15 residues, ends included. CDR1 MNHNS and CDR2 SASEGT come from the germline V gene. This record comes from a study of metastatic and nonmetastatic thyroid tumors. Study overall: Both malignant and benign thyroid patients supplied peripheral blood and tumor or nodule tissue samples, across which the repertoires of these patients were then compared. Study results and limitations: Reported TCR beta diversity, measured in blood and tumor, was significantly higher for malignant thyroid tumors than for benign nodules.

All patients reached thyroid surgery having received no treatment beforehand. In the authors' methods: Between-group CDR3 differences, defined by clinicopathological status, yielded a distant-metastasis classifier for papillary thyroid cancer. TCRdb recomputed clones from the PCR reads via MiXCR. TCRdb assigned the V and J calls; the authors' analysis was not used. The data hold over 25,000 clones, with 15% observed a single time. The gene calls are TRBV6-1 and TRBJ2-7; the D call TRBD2 from the table was never checked on the DNA. The receptor was derived from a male donor with papillary thyroid cancer or a benign thyroid nodule (not recorded which). Some clones in this sample may be carry-over from other donors' samples. Sequencing was performed on blood. The CDR3 protein is CASGTTSTIRNEQYL.